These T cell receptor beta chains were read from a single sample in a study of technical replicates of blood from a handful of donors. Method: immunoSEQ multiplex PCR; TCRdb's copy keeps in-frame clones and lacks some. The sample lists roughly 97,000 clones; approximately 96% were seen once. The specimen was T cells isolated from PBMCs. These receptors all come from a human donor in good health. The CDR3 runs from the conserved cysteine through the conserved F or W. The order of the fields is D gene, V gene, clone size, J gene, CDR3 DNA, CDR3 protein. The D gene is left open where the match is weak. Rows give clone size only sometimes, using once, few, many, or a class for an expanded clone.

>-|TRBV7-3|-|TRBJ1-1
TGTGCCAGCAGGGGGGGTGGAGGGAATGAAGCTTTCTTT
CASRGGGGNEAFF
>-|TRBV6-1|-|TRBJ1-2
TGTGCCAGCAGTTTGACAGAGAATGGCTACACCTTC
CASSLTENGYTF
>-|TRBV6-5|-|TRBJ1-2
TGTGCCAGCAGTCAAGACAGCCACTATGGCTACACCTTC
CASSQDSHYGYTF
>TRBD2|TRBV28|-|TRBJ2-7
TGTGCCAGCAGGCTGGGACTAGCGGGCTACGAGCAGTACTTC
CASRLGLAGYEQYF
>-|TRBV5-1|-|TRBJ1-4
TGCGCCAGCAGCTTGGTTGGGGCAGCTAATGAAAAACTGTTTTTT
CASSLVGAANEKLFF
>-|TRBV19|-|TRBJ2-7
TGTGCCAGTAGTATCGGAGCGACAACGGGAGACGAGCAGTACTTC
CASSIGATTGDEQYF
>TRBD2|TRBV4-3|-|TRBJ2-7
TGCGCCAGCAGCCAAGGACTAGCGAGCTCCTACGAGCAGTACTTC
CASSQGLASSYEQYF
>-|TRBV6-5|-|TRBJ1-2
TGTGCCAGCAGCTCAGTCTGGGGCGAGAACTATGGCTACACCTTC
CASSSVWGENYGYTF
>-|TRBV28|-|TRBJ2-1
TGTGCCAGCAGTGTCATACAGGGAAATGAGCAGTTCTTC
CASSVIQGNEQFF
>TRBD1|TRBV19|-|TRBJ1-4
TGTGCCAGCGGGACAGAAAATGAAAAACTGTTTTTT
CASGTENEKLFF
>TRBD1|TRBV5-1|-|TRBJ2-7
TGCGCCAGCAGCAGAACACTCGGGACAGGGGGCAATGAGCAGTACTTC
CASSRTLGTGGNEQYF
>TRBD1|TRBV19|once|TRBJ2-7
TGTGCCACCTACCCGGGACAGGGGGCCTACGAGCAGTACTTC
CATYPGQGAYEQYF
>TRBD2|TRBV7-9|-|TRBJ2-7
TGTGCCAGCCTAGGGGAGGGTACTATCTACGAGCAGTACTTC
CASLGEGTIYEQYF
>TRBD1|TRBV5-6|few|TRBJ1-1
TGTGCCAGCAGCTCGGGACAGGGACTGAACACTGAAGCTTTCTTT
CASSSGQGLNTEAFF
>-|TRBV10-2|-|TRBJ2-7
TGCGCCAGCAAACGGGGAGTCACCTACGAGCAGTACTTC
CASKRGVTYEQYF
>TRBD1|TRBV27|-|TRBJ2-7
TGTGCCAGCAGTTCTAGACAGGGGGCGTATGGGGAGCAGTACTTC
CASSSRQGAYGEQYF
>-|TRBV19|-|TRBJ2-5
TGTGCCAGTAGTATAGTCGGCAGCGAAGAGACCCAGTACTTC
CASSIVGSEETQYF
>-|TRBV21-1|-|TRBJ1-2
TGTGCCAGCAGCAAAGAAGCTGCCCGAGCTAACTATGGCTACACCTTC
CASSKEAARANYGYTF
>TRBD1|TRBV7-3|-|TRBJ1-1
TGTGCCAGCAGCTTAAGGGGACAGGGGGCTATCGACACTGAAGCTTTCTTT
CASSLRGQGAIDTEAFF
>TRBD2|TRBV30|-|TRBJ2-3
TGTGCCTGGAGTCCCTTAGCGGGGCCCACAGATACGCAGTATTTT
CAWSPLAGPTDTQYF
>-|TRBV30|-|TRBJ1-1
TGTGCCTGTTCCCCCCAGGGAAGTGAAGCTTTCTTT
CACSPQGSEAFF
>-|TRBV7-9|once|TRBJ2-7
TGTGCCAGCAGCTTAGGTAGTTCTTCTTTCCAGGCGCAGGATTACGAGCAGTACTTC
CASSLGSSSFQAQDYEQYF
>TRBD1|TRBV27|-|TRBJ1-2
TGTGCCAGCAGTTTCAACGGACAGGCAGGGCGGTCGCCCGGTGGCTACACCTTC
CASSFNGQAGRSPGGYTF